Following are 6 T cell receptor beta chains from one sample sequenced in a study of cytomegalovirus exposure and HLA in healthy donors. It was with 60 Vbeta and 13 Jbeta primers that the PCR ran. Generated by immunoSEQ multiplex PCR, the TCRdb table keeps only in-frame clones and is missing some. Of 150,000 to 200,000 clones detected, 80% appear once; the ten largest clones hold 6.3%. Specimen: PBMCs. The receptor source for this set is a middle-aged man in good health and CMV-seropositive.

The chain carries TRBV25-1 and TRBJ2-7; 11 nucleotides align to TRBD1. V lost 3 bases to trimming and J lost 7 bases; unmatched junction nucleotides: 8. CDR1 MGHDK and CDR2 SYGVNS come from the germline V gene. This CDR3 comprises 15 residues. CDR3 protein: CASSELGQGVREQYF. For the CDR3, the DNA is TGTGCCAGCAGTGAGCTGGGACAGGGGGTGAGGGAGCAGTACTTC.

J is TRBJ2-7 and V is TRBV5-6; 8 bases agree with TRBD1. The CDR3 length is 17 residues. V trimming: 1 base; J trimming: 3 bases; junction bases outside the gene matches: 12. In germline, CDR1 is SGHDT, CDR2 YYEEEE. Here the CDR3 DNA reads TGTGCCAGCAGCTTGCCCATAGAAGACAGGGGCGACTACGAGCAGTACTTC. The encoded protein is CASSLPIEDRGDYEQYF.

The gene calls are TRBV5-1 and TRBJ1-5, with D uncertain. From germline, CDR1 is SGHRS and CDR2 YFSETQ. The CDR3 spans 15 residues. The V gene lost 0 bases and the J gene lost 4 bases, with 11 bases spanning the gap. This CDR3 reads CASSLAGISNQPQHF. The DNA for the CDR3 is TGCGCCAGCAGCTTGGCGGGGATTTCGAATCAGCCCCAGCATTTT.

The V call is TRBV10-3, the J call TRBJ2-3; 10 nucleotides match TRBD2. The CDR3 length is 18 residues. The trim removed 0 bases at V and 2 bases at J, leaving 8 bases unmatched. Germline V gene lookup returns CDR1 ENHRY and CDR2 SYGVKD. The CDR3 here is CAISESTSGLGYTDTQYF. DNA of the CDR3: TGTGCCATCAGTGAGTCGACTAGCGGGCTTGGATACACAGATACGCAGTATTTT.

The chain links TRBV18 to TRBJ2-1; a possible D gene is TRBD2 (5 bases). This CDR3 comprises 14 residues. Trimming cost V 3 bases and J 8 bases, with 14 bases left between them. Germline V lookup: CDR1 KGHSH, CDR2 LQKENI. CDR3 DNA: TGTGCCAGCTCACCCCAAATGAGGGTCGATGAGCAGTTCTTC. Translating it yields CASSPQMRVDEQFF.

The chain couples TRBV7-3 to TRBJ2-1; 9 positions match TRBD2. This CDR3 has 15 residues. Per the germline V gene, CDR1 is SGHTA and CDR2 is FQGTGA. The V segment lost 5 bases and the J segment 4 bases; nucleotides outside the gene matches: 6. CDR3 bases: TGTGCCAGCAGCCCCGCGGGGGGGCGGTACAATGAGCAGTTCTTC. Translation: CASSPAGGRYNEQFF.